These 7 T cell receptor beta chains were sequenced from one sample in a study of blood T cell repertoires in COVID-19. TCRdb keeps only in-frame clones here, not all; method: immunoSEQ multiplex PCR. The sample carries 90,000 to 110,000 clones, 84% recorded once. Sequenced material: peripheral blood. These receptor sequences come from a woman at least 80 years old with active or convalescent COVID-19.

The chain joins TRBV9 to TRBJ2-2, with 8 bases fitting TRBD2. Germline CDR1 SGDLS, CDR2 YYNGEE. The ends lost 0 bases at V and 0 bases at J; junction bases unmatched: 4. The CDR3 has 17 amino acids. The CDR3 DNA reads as TGTGCCAGCAGCGTAGGATTAGCGGGACCGAACACCGGGGAGCTGTTTTTT. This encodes CASSVGLAGPNTGELFF.

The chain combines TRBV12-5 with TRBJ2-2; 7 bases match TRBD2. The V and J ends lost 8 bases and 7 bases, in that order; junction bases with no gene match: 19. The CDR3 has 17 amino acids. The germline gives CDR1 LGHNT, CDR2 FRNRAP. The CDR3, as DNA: TGTGCTAGTACCCCGGGCACCTGGGTTTCGGGGGGCGGGGAGCTGTTTTTT. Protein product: CASTPGTWVSGGGELFF.

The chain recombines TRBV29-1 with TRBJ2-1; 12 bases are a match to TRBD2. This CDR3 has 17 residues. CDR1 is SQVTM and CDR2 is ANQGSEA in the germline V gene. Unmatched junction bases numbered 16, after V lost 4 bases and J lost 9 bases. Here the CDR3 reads CSVATSLAGGVVSEQFF. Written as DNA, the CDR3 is TGCAGCGTTGCCACCTCCCTAGCGGGAGGGGTTGTCTCTGAGCAGTTCTTC.

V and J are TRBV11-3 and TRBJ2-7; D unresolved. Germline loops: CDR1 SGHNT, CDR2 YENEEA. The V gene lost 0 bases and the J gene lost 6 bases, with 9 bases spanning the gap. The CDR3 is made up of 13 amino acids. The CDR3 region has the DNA TGTGCCAGCAGCTTAGATCTACTGAGCGAGCAGTACTTC. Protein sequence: CASSLDLLSEQYF.

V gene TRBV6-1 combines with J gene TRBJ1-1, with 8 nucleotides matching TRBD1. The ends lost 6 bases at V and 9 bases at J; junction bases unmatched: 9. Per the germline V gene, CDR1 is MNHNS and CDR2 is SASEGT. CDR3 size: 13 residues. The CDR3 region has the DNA TGTGCCAGCAGCCGCGACAGGGGAGCCAAAGCTTTCTTT. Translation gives CASSRDRGAKAFF.

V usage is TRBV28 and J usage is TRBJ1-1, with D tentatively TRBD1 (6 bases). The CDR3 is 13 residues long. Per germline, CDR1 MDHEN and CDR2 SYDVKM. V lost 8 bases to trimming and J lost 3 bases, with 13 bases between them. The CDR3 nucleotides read TGTGCCAGCCGATTAGGGGGTCACACTGAAGCTTTCTTT. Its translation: CASRLGGHTEAFF.

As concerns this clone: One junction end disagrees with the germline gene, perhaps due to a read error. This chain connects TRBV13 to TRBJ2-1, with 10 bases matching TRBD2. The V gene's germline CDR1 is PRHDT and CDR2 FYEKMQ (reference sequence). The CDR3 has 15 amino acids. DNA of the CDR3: TGTGCCAGCAGCCTAGGGACTAGCGACTACAATGAGCAGTTCTTC. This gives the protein CASSLGTSDYNEQFF.